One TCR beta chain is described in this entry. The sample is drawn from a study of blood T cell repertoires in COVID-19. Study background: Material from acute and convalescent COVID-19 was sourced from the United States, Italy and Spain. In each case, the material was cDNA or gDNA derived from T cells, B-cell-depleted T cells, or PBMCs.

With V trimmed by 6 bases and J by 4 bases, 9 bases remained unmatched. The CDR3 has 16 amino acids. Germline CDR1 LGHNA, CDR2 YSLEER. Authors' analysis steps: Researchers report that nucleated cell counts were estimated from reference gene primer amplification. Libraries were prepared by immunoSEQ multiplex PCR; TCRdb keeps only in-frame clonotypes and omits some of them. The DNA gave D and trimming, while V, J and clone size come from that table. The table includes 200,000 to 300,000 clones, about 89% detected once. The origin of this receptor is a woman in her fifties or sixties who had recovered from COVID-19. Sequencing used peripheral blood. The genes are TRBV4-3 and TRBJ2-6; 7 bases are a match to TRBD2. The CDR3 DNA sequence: TGCGCCAGCAGTACGGGAGGCAGTGGAGGGGCCAACGTCCTGACTTTC. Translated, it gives CASSTGGSGGANVLTF.